This T cell receptor beta chain was captured in a study of blood T cell repertoires in COVID-19. Study details: In each case, the material was cDNA or gDNA derived from T cells, B-cell-depleted T cells, or PBMCs.

Sequencing used immunoSEQ multiplex PCR; TCRdb keeps in-frame clones, though not all of them. Of over 150,000 clones in the sample, 94% are singletons; the top ten hold 0.76%. Germline V gene sequence: CDR1 SGHAT, CDR2 FQNNGV. The germline V and J ends were trimmed by 5 bases and 4 bases, with 14 bases remaining between them. This CDR3 has 14 residues. The clonotype originates from a man aged 25-45 years with COVID-19, enrolled during active disease. The rearrangement links TRBV11-2 to TRBJ1-2, with a possible D match to TRBD1 (6 bases). Sample: peripheral blood. CDR3 DNA: TGTGCCAGCAGCCGAAGGGACACGGTCTATGGCTACACCTTC. As protein: CASSRRDTVYGYTF. The whole variable domain, filled in from reference TRBV11-2 and TRBJ1-2, reads EAGVAQSPRYKIIEKRQSVAFWCNPISGHATLYWYQQILGQGPKLLIQFQNNGVVDDSQLPKDRFSAERLKGVDSTLKIQPAKLEDSAVYLCASSRRDTVYGYTFGSGTRLTVV.